Below are 17 T cell receptor beta chains sequenced from a single sample in a study of CD8+ T cells in alopecia areata. Following extraction, RNA underwent reverse transcription to cDNA, which served as the sequencing template. Assay: immunoSEQ multiplex PCR; the TCRdb copy retains only in-frame clones and omits some. The data hold tens of thousands of clones, with about three fifths observed a single time. This specimen consisted of CD8+ T cells sorted from blood, obtained at week 0. These receptors originate from a human donor with alopecia areata.

This clone was found a few times. The chain carries TRBV27 and TRBJ2-7, with D unclear. The germline V gene has CDR1 MNHEY and CDR2 SMNVEV (reference sequence). CDR3 length: 14 amino acids. V lost 1 base to trimming and J lost 2 bases, with 9 bases between them. As DNA, the CDR3 is TGTGCCAGCAGTTTATTAAGTGCGCCCTACGAGCAGTACTTC. Its protein product is CASSLLSAPYEQYF.

The chain employs TRBV4-1 and TRBJ2-5, with 8 bases aligning to TRBD2. V lost 3 bases to trimming and J lost 5 bases; unmatched junction nucleotides: 11. The CDR3 covers 16 residues. Germline CDR1 is MGHRA and CDR2 is YSYEKL. CDR3 in DNA: TGCGCCAGCAGCCACGCCGATAGCGGGATAGGGGAGACCCAGTACTTC. Its translation is CASSHADSGIGETQYF.

The chain uses TRBV27 and TRBJ2-1; D unclear. Trimming pared 2 bases from V and 8 bases from J, leaving 19 bases between. CDR1 is MNHEY and CDR2 is SMNVEV in the germline V gene (reference sequence). CDR3 length equals 16 residues. CDR3 sequence: CASSLLGPATYDEQFF. DNA of the CDR3: TGTGCCAGCAGTTTACTCGGACCCGCTACCTATGATGAGCAGTTCTTC.

This clone was detected once. CDR3 loop: CASSQGRMNTEAFF. The CDR3 DNA reads as TGCGCCAGCAGCCAAGGTAGGATGAACACTGAAGCTTTCTTT. The chain has TRBV4-1 and TRBJ1-1; the D is unclear. Germline loops: CDR1 MGHRA, CDR2 YSYEKL. The V gene lost 1 base and the J gene lost 0 bases, with 6 bases spanning the gap. The CDR3 is 14 amino acids.

The chain recombines TRBV29-1 with TRBJ1-1, with no clear D. The CDR3 spans 13 residues. The V end lost 3 bases, the J end lost 3 bases, and 11 bases lay between the germline ends. CDR1 and CDR2 (germline): SQVTM, ANQGSEA. In DNA form, the CDR3 reads TGCAGCGTTGAGGATGACGGATACACTGAAGCTTTCTTT. This encodes CSVEDDGYTEAFF.

The chain uses TRBV10-3 and TRBJ1-5; D is unclear. Germline CDR1 and CDR2: ENHRY and SYGVKD. This CDR3 is 11 amino acids long. Trimming left V 6 bases short and J 4 bases short, with 4 bases between. CDR3 residues: CAISFNQPQHF. CDR3 nucleotides: TGTGCCATCAGCTTTAATCAGCCCCAGCATTTT.

The chain combines TRBV7-2 with TRBJ1-1; D not resolved. The CDR3 is 14 residues long. Germline values: CDR1 SGHTA, CDR2 FQGNSA. Trimming took off 2 bases at V and 3 bases at J, with 10 bases between the two ends. This chain's CDR3 is CASSLQPQYTEAFF. The CDR3 DNA is TGTGCCAGCAGCTTACAGCCTCAATACACTGAAGCTTTCTTT.

The chain has TRBV9 and TRBJ2-7; TRBD2 aligns across 12 bases. Trimming at V came to 3 bases and at J to 5 bases, leaving 6 bases not matched to a gene. The CDR3 spans 15 residues. Germline V gene lookup returns CDR1 SGDLS and CDR2 YYNGEE. The CDR3 spells CASSATSGGINEQYF. The CDR3 region has the DNA TGTGCCAGCAGCGCGACTAGCGGGGGCATCAACGAGCAGTACTTC.

The chain is built from TRBV7-9 and TRBJ1-6, with D possibly being TRBD1 (5 bases). V dropped 1 base and J dropped 10 bases, with 17 bases sitting between them. The CDR3 spans 16 residues. CDR1 and CDR2 (germline): SEHNR, FQNEAQ (reference sequence). Here the CDR3 reads CASSLEGVVGSSPLHF. In DNA form, the CDR3 reads TGTGCCAGCAGCTTAGAAGGGGTTGTAGGGAGCTCACCCCTCCACTTT.

This chain's CDR3 is CASSPGWEETQYF. The CDR3, as DNA: TGTGCCAGCAGCCCGGGGTGGGAAGAGACCCAGTACTTC. V usage is TRBV7-2 and J usage is TRBJ2-5, with D perhaps TRBD2 (5 bases). Per the germline V gene, CDR1 is SGHTA and CDR2 is FQGNSA. Trimming pared 5 bases from V and 3 bases from J, leaving 10 bases between. The CDR3 has 13 amino acids.

The rearrangement uses TRBV27 and TRBJ1-5; 7 bases fit TRBD1. V trimming: 4 bases; J trimming: 1 base; junction bases outside the gene matches: 10. This CDR3 is 17 amino acids long. CDR1 and CDR2 from the germline V gene are MNHEY and SMNVEV (reference sequence). The CDR3 sequence: CASSSTGVQGSNQPQHF. For the CDR3, the DNA is TGTGCCAGCAGTTCAACAGGGGTACAAGGAAGCAATCAGCCCCAGCATTTT.

J is TRBJ2-2 and V is TRBV27; tentative D call: TRBD2 (6 bases). V was pared by 8 bases and J by 3 bases, with 10 bases between. Per germline, CDR1 MNHEY and CDR2 SMNVEV (reference sequence). CDR3 length: 13 residues. This CDR3 is CASRGLDTGELFF. CDR3 nucleotides: TGTGCCAGCCGGGGGTTGGACACCGGGGAGCTGTTTTTT.

This chain connects TRBV30 to TRBJ2-1, with 10 bases aligning to TRBD1. V lost 1 base to trimming and J lost 9 bases; unmatched junction nucleotides: 3. Germline CDR1 GTSNPN, CDR2 SVGIG (reference sequence). The CDR3 has 13 residues. The CDR3 loop is CAWSAGTGVEQFF. CDR3 nucleotides: TGTGCCTGGAGTGCTGGGACAGGGGTTGAGCAGTTCTTC.

The table lists this clone with a few counts. The chain combines TRBV7-2 with TRBJ2-3; 10 positions agree with TRBD1. J gave up 5 bases and V 4 bases, and 12 bases lay outside the gene matches. Germline V lookup: CDR1 SGHTA, CDR2 FQGNSA. This CDR3 is 17 amino acids long. CDR3 amino acids: CASSSAGQGLLGDTQYF. In nucleotides, the CDR3 is TGTGCCAGCAGCTCGGCGGGACAGGGGTTACTTGGAGATACGCAGTATTTT.

The CDR3 bases are TGTGCCACCAGCAGAGATCTAAGGGGCTACGAGCAGTACTTC. Its protein product is CATSRDLRGYEQYF. This chain connects TRBV15 to TRBJ2-7; perhaps TRBD1 as D (5 bases). V was cut by 0 bases and J by 3 bases, with 9 bases left in between. The CDR3 length is 14 residues. Germline lookup yields CDR1 LNHNV and CDR2 YYDKDF (reference sequence).

This rearrangement joins TRBV5-6 to TRBJ2-1; TRBD2 matches 10 bases. CDR1 and CDR2 (germline): SGHDT, YYEEEE. V shed 4 bases, J shed 7 bases, and the junction held 5 bases outside the gene matches. This CDR3 is built from 14 residues. This CDR3 is CASSLPSGSNEQFF. DNA for the CDR3: TGTGCCAGCAGCCTGCCTAGCGGGAGTAATGAGCAGTTCTTC.

V gene TRBV9 combines with J gene TRBJ2-6; maybe TRBD1 (6 bases). Germline CDR1 reads SGDLS; CDR2 reads YYNGEE. The V end lost 2 bases, the J end lost 2 bases, and 8 bases lay between the germline ends. This CDR3 region has 15 residues. As DNA, the CDR3 is TGTGCCAGCAGCGTGTCAGGGGCTGGGGCCAACGTCCTGACTTTC. Translated, it gives CASSVSGAGANVLTF.